This TCR beta chain was found in a study of tumor and adjacent non-tumor tissue in lung cancer. Study conclusions and caveats: Tumor TCR diversity, when higher, was linked to shorter survival. Tumor tissue had significantly higher TCR diversity than normal lung.

On this clonotype itself: As yet, its antigen is unknown.

The CDR3 length is 15 residues. Germline CDR1 SGHRS, CDR2 YFSETQ. V lost 1 base and J 3 bases, leaving 12 bases between the germline ends. RNA was extracted from bulk tissue without any cell sorting. TCRbeta libraries were built with three rounds of nested PCR, modified from ARM-PCR. MiXCR, run by TCRdb on the multiplex PCR reads, gives a single entry per CDR3 protein. The repertoire consists of over 130,000 distinct CDR3 sequences, with roughly 66% occurring once and the leading ten covering about 20%. The receptor was isolated from a man in his 60s with small cell lung cancer. V is TRBV5-1 and J is TRBJ2-3; D unclear. Sequencing was done on a sample of lung tumor tissue. CDR3 in amino acids: CASSLNSRPTDTQYF. The CDR3 DNA follows: TGCGCCAGCAGCTTGAATTCGCGGCCAACAGATACGCAGTATTTT.